Sequencing of this T cell receptor (beta chain) was carried out in a study of control samples from healthy donors and cancer patients. Some clones are missing from TCRdb's copy, which holds only in-frame ones; the method was immunoSEQ multiplex PCR. The top ten clones hold about 1.7% of a sample with roughly 63,000 clones, 80% to 95% of them seen once. CDR3 length: 13 amino acids. Germline V CDR1 and CDR2: MNHEY, SVGEGT. Trimming pared 2 bases from V and 1 base from J, leaving 5 bases between. The sample comprised PBMCs. The V call is TRBV6-2 or TRBV6-3, the J call TRBJ1-1, with D unclear. This clonotype was sampled from a man aged 35 to 55 with colorectal cancer. DNA of the CDR3: TGTGCCAGCAGTTACCGCCGGAACACTGAAGCTTTCTTT. It specifies CASSYRRNTEAFF.